Detailed here is one T cell receptor beta chain. This record comes from a study of shared clonotypes between healthy human individuals. Libraries were prepared by immunoSEQ multiplex PCR; TCRdb keeps only in-frame clonotypes and omits some of them. The sample has roughly 110,000 clones, 55% to 80% seen once. Together with CD45RO+ cells, CCR7-negative CD45RA+ TemRA cells were included in CD8 memory. Germline CDR1 reads MNHNS; CDR2 reads SASEGT. V lost 7 bases and J lost 1; bases outside the gene matches: 2. The CDR3 extends over 15 amino acids. This TCR derives from a woman between 25 and 40 years old in good health. Source material: memory CD8+ T cells sorted from blood. Indicated subset: CD45RO+ cells pooled with CCR7-negative TemRA cells. The genes are TRBV6-1 and TRBJ2-2; TRBD2 aligns across 11 bases. The CDR3 sequence: CASNGLAGNTGELFF. The CDR3 DNA reads TGTGCCAGCAACGGACTAGCGGGGAACACCGGGGAGCTGTTTTTT.